The T cell receptor (beta chain) described here comes from a study of T cell responses to AZD1222 COVID-19 vaccine. TCRdb's table, derived via immunoSEQ multiplex PCR, lists solely in-frame clones and lacks some. The profile shows about 120,000 clones, about 90% of them singletons. The sample holds one count of this clone. CDR3 size: 13 residues. V was pared by 2 bases and J by 4 bases, with 1 base of the junction left unmatched. Germline assignment: CDR1 GTSNPN and CDR2 SVGIG (reference sequence). The gene calls are TRBV30 and TRBJ1-4, with 7 bases identical to TRBD1. This receptor was taken from an adult in good health. The sequenced sample was peripheral blood, obtained on day 0 of AZD1222 vaccination. This chain's CDR3 is CAWSRDSNEKLFF. The DNA for the CDR3 is TGTGCCTGGAGTAGGGACAGTAATGAAAAACTGTTTTTT. The full variable domain, with the rest looked up from reference TRBV30 and TRBJ1-4, is SQTIHQWPATLVQPVGSPLSLECTVEGTSNPNLYWYRQAAGRGLQLLFYSVGIGQISSEVPQNLSASRPQDRQFILSSKKLLLSDSGFYLCAWSRDSNEKLFFGSGTQLSVL.